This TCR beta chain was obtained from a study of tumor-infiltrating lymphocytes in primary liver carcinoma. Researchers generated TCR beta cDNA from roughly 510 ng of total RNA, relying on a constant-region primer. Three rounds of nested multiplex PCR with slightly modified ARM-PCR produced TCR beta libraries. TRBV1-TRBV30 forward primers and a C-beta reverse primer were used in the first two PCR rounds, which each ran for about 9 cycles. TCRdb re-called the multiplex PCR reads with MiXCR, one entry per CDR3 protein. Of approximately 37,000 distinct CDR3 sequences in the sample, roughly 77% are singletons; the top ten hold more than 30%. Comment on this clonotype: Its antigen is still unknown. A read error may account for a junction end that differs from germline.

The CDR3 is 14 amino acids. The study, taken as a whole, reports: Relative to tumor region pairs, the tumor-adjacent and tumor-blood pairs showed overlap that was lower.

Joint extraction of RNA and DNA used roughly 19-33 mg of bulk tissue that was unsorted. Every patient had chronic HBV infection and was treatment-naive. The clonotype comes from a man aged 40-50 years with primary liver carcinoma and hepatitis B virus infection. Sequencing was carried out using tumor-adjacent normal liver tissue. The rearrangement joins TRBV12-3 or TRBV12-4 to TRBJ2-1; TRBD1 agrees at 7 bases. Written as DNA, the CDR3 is TGTGCCAGCAGTCCGGGACAGATCTACAATGAGAAGTTCTTC. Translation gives CASSPGQIYNEKFF.